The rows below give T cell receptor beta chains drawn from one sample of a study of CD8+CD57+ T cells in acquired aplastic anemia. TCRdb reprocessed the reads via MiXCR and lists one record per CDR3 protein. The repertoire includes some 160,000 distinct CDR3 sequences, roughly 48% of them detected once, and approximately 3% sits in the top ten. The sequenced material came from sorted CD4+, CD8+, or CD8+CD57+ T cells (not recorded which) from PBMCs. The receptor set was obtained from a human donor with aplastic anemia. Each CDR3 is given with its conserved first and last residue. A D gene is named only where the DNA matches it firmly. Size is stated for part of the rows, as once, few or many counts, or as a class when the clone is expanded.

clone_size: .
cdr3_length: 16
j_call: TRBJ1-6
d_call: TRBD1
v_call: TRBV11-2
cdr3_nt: TGTGCCAGCAGCTCCCCGGGACAGGGGGCTAGTTCACCCCTCCACTTT
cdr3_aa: CASSSPGQGASSPLHF

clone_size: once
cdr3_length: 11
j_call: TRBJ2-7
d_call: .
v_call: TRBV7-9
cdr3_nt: TGTGCCAGCAGTTTCTCAACCGAGCAGTACTTC
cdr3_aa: CASSFSTEQYF

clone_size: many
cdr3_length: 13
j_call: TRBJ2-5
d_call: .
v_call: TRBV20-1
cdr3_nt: TGCAGTGCTAGTTATTATTCGAAAGAGACCCAGTACTTC
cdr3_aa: CSASYYSKETQYF

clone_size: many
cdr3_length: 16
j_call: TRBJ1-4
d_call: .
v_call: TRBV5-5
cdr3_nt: TGTGCCAGCAGCACAATCCAAGGGGTAGCTAATGAAAAACTGTTTTTT
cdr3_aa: CASSTIQGVANEKLFF

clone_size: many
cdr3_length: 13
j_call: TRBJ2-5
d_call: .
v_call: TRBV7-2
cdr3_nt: TGTGCCAGCAGCTTAGGGGTAGGGAAGACCCAGTACTTC
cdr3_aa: CASSLGVGKTQYF

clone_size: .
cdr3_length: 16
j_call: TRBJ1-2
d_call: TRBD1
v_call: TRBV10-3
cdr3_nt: TGTGCCATCAGCAGCGTCCTGGACAGGAACAATGGGGGCTACACCTTC
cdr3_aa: CAISSVLDRNNGGYTF

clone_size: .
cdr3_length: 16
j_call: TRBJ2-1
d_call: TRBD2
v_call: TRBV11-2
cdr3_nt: TGTGCCAGCAGCTTAGTATCCGGGAGGACCTACAATGAGCAGTTCTTC
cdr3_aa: CASSLVSGRTYNEQFF

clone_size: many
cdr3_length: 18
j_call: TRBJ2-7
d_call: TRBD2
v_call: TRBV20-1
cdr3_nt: TGCAGTGCACCTGCGGGGACTAGCGGGAGGGCGGGCTCCTACGAGCAGTACTTC
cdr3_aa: CSAPAGTSGRAGSYEQYF

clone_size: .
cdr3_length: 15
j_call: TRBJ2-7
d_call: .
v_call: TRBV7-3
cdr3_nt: TGTGCCAGCAGCTTAACGGCGGGCGGGACCTACGAGCAGTACTTC
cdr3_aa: CASSLTAGGTYEQYF

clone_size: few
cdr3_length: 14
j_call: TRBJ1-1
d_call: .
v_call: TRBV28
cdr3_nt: TGTGCCAGCAGTCCTGACGGGGGCTACACTGAAGCTTTCTTT
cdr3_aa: CASSPDGGYTEAFF

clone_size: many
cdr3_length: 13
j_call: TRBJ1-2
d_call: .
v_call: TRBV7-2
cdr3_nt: TGTGCCAGCAGCTCCCTCCCCCTCTATGGCTACACCTTC
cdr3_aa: CASSSLPLYGYTF

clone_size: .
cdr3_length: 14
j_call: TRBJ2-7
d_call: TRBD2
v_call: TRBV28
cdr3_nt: TGTGCCAGCAGAACTAGCGGGAGGGCCTATCAGCAGTACTTC
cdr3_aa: CASRTSGRAYQQYF

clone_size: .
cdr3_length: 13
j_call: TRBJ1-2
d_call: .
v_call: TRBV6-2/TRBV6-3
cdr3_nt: TGTGCCAGCAGTCGAAATACTAACTATGGCTACACCTTC
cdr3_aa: CASSRNTNYGYTF

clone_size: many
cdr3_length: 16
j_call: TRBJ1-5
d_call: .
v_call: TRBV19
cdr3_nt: TGTGCCAGTAGTATAGAACGGGACCCTTACAATCAGCCCCAGCATTTT
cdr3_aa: CASSIERDPYNQPQHF

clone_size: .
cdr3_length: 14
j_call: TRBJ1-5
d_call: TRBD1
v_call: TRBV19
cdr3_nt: TGTGCCAGTACCCAGACAGGGCTCAATCAGCCCCAGCATTTT
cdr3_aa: CASTQTGLNQPQHF

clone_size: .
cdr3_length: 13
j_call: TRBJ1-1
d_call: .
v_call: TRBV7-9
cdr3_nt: TGTGCCAGCTCTCCGAGGGGAGACACTGAAGCTTTCTTT
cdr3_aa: CASSPRGDTEAFF

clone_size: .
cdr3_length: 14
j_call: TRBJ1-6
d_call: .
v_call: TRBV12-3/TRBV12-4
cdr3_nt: TGTGCCAGCAGTTTAGGGGCAGGGCGAGGACCCCTCCACTTT
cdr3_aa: CASSLGAGRGPLHF

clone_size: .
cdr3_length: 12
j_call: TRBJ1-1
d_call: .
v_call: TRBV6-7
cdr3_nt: TGTGCCAGCAGTTACGGGGTACCTGAAGCTTTCTTT
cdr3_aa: CASSYGVPEAFF

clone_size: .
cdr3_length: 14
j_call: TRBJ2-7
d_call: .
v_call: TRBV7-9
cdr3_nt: TGTGCCAGCAGCTTAGATTCTGGTACCTACGAGCAGTACTTC
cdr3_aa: CASSLDSGTYEQYF

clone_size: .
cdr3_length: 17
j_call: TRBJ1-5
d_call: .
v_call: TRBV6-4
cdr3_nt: TGTGCCAGCGTGACGATAGGGAGTGTCCTTAGCAATCAGCCCCAGCATTTT
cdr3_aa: CASVTIGSVLSNQPQHF

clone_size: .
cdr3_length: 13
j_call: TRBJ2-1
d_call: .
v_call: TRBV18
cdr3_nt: TGTGCCAGCTCTCCCGGACTGCAAAATGAGCAGTTCTTC
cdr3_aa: CASSPGLQNEQFF

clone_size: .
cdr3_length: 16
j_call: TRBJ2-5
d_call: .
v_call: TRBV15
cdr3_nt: TGTGCCACCAGCAAAGAAGCCCCAGACTACCAAGAGACCCAGTACTTC
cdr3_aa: CATSKEAPDYQETQYF

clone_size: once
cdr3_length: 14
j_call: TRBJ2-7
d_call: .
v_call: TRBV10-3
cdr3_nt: TGTGCCATCAGTGACGCGGAGAGCTCCTACGAGCAGTACTTC
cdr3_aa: CAISDAESSYEQYF

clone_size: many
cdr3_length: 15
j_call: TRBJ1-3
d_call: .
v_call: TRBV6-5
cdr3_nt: TGTGCCAGCAGTTACTCACTGGGAATTGGAAACACCATATATTTT
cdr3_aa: CASSYSLGIGNTIYF

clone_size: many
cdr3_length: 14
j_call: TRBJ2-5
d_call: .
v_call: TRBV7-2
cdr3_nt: TGTGCCAGCAGCTTAGGTCAGGCCAAAGAGACCCAGTACTTC
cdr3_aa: CASSLGQAKETQYF

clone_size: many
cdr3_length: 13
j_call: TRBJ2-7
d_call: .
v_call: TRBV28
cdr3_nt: TGTGCCAGCAGTTCCCCTGGGACTCGCGAGCAGTACTTC
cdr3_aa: CASSSPGTREQYF

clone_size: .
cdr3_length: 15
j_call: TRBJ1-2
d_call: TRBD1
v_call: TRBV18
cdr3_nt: TGTGCCAGCTCACGGTCCGGACAGGGAGCAGAAGGCTACACCTTC
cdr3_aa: CASSRSGQGAEGYTF

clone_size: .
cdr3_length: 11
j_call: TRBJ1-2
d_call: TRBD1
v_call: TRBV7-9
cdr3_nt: TGTGCCAGCAGCGAAACGCAGGGGGACACCTTC
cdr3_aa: CASSETQGDTF

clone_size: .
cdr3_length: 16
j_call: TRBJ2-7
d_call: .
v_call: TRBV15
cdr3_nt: TGTGCCACCAGCAGAGAACAGATTCCGATTACCTACGAGCAGTACTTC
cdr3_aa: CATSREQIPITYEQYF

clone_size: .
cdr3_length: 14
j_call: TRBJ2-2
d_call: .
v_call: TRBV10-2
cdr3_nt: TGCGCCAGCAGTGAGAAAGGGGTGGCCGGGGAGCTGTTTTTT
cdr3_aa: CASSEKGVAGELFF

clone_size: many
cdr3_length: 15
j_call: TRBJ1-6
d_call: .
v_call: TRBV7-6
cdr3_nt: TGTGCCAGCACCCAGAGGGTGGCCGGAGATTCACCCCTCCACTTT
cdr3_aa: CASTQRVAGDSPLHF

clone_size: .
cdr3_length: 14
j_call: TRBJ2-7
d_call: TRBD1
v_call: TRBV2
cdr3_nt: TGTGCCAGCAGTGTTGGGACAGACTCCTACGAGCAGTACTTC
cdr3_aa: CASSVGTDSYEQYF

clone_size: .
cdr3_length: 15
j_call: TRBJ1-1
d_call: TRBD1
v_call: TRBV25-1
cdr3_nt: TGTGCCAGCAGATCTTGGGACAGGGTCGACACTGAAGCTTTCTTT
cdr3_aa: CASRSWDRVDTEAFF

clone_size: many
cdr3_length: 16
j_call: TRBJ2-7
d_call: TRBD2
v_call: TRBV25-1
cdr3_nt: TGTGCCAGCAGTGGGGCGGGAGGTCCTCAGTCCTACGAGCAGTACTTC
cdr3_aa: CASSGAGGPQSYEQYF

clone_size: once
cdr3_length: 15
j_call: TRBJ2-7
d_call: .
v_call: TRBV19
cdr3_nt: TGTGCCAGTAGTATTACGGGGCATACGGGGAACGAGCAGTACTTC
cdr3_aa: CASSITGHTGNEQYF

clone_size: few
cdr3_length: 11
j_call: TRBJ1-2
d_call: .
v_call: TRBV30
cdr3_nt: TGTGCCTGGAGTTACAACTATGGCTACACCTTC
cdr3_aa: CAWSYNYGYTF

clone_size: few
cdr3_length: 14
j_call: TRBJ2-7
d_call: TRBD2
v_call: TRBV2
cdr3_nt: TGTGCCAGCAGTACTAGCGGGAGGGGCTACGAGCAGTACTTC
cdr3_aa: CASSTSGRGYEQYF

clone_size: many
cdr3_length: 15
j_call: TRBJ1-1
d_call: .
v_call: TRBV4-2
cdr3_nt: TGTGCCAGCAGCCAATCGAGCTCATTGAACACTGAAGCTTTCTTT
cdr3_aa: CASSQSSSLNTEAFF

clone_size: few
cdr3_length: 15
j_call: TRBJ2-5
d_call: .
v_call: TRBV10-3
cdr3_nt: TGTGCCATCAGTGACCGCACGGCGGTTGGAGAGACCCAGTACTTC
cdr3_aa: CAISDRTAVGETQYF

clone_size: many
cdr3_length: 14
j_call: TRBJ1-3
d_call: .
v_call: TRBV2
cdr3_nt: TGTGCCAGCAGTGAAGGAACCCCCGGAAACACCATATATTTT
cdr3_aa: CASSEGTPGNTIYF

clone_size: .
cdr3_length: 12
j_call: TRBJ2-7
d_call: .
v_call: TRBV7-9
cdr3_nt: TGTGCCAGCAGGGGGCAGCCCTACGAGCAGTACTTC
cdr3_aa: CASRGQPYEQYF

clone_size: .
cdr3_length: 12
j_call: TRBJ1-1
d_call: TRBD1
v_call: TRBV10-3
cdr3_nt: TGTGCCATCAACGACAGGGACACTGAAGCTTTCTTT
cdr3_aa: CAINDRDTEAFF

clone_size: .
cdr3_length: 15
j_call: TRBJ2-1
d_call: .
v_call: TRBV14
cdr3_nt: TGTGCCAGCAGGCAAACAGGTTACATCTACAATGAGCAGTTCTTC
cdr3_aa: CASRQTGYIYNEQFF

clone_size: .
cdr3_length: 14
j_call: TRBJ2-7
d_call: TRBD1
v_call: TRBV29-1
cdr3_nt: TGCAGCGTTGTTAGACAGGGGGACCACTACGAGCAGTACTTC
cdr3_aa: CSVVRQGDHYEQYF

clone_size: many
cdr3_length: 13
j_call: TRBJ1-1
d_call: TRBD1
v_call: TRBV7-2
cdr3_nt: TGTGCCAGTTCAGGGGGATCGAACACTGAAGCTTTCTTT
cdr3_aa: CASSGGSNTEAFF

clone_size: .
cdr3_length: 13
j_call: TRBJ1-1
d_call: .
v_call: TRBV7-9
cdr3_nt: TGTGCCAGCAGCTATCAAGGGAACACTGAAGCTTTCTTT
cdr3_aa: CASSYQGNTEAFF

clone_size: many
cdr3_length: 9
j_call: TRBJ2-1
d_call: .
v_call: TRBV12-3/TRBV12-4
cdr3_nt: TGTGCCAGCGGGAGTGAGCAGTTCTTC
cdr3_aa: CASGSEQFF

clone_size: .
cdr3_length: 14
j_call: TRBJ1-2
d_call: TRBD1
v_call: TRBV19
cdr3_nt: TGTGCCAGTAGTGACCCAGGGGGGTTTAAAGGCTACACCTTC
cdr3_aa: CASSDPGGFKGYTF

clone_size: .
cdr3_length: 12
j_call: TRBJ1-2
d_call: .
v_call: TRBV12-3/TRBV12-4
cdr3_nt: TGTGCCAGCAGTTCAGTTAACTATGGCTACACCTTC
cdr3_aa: CASSSVNYGYTF